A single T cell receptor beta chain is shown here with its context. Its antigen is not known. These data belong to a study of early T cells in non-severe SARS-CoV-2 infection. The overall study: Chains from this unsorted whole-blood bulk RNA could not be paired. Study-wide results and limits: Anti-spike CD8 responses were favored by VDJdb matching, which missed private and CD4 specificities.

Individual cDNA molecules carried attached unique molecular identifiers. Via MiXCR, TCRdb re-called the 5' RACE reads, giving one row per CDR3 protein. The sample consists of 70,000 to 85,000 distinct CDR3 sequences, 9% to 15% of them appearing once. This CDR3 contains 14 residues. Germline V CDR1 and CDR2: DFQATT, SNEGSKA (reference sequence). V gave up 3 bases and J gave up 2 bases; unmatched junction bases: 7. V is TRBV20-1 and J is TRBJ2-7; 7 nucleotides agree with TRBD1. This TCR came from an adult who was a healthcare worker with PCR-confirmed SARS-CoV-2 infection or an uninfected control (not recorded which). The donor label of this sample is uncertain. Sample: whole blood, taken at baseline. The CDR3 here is CSARGRDSPYEQYF. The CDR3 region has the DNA TGCAGTGCTAGGGGCCGGGACAGTCCCTACGAGCAGTACTTC.